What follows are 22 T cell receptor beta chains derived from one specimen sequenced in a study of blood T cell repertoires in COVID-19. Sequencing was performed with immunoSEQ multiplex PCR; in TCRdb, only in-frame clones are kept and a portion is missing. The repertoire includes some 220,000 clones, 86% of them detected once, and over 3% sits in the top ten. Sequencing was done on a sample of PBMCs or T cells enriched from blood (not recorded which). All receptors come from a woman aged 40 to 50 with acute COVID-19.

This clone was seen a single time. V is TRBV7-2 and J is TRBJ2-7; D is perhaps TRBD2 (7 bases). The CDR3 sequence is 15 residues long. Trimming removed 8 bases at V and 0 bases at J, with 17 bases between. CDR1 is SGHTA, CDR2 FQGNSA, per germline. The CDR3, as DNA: TGTGCCAGCGCTGGAGGGGGGGCAGGCTCCTACGAGCAGTACTTC. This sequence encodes CASAGGGAGSYEQYF.

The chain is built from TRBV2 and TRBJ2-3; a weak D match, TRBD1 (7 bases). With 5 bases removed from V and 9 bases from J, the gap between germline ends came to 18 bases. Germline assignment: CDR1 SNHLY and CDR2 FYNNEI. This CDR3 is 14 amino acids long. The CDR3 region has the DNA TGTGCCAGCAGTAACCAGGGGGGCCGACAAACGCAGTATTTT. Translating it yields CASSNQGGRQTQYF.

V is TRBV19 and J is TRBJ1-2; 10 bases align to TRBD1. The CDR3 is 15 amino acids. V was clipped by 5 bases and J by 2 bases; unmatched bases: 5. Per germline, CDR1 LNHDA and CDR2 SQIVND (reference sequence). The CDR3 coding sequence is TGTGCCAGTAGTCCGAGACAGGGGGCGAACTATGGCTACACCTTC. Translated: CASSPRQGANYGYTF.

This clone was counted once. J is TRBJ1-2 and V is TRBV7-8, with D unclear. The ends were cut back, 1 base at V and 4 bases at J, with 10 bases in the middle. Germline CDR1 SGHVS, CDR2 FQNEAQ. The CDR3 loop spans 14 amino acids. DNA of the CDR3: TGTGCCAGCAGCTTAGTCCCTATTAGCTATGGCTACACCTTC. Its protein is CASSLVPISYGYTF.

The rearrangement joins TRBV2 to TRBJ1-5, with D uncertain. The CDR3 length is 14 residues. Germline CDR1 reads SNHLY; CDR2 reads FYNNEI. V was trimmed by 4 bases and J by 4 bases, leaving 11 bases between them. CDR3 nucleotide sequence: TGTGCCAGCAGTGTAAGTTCGGGGAATCAGCCCCAGCATTTT. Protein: CASSVSSGNQPQHF.

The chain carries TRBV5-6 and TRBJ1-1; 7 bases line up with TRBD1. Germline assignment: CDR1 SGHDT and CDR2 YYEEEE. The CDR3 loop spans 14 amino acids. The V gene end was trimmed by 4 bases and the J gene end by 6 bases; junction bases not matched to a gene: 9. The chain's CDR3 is CASSIAGTAAEAFF. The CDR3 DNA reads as TGTGCCAGCAGCATTGCCGGGACAGCAGCTGAAGCTTTCTTT.

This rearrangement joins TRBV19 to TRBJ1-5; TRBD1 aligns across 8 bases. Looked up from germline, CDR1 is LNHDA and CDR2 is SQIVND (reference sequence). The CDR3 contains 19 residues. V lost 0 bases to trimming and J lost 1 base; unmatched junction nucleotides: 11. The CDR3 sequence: CASSIEFSGGEESNQPQHF. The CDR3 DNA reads TGTGCCAGTAGTATAGAATTCTCAGGGGGCGAAGAGAGCAATCAGCCCCAGCATTTT.

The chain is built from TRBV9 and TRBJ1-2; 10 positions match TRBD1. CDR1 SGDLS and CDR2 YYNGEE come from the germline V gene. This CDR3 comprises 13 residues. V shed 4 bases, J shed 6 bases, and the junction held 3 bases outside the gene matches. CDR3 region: CASSRQGAHGYTF. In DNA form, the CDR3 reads TGTGCCAGCAGCAGACAGGGGGCGCATGGCTACACCTTC.

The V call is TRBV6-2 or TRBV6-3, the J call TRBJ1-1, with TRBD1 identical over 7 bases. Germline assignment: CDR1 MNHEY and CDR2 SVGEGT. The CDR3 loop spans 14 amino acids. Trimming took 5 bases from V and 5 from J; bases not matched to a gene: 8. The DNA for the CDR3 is TGTGCCAGCAGTAAACAGGGGAGGATAACTGAAGCTTTCTTT. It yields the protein CASSKQGRITEAFF.

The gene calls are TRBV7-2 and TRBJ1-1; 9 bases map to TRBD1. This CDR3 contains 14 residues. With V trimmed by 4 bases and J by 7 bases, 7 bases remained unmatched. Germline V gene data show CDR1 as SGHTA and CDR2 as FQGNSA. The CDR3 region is CASSSQGARDEAFF. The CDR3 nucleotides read TGTGCCAGCAGCTCACAGGGGGCACGGGATGAAGCTTTCTTT.

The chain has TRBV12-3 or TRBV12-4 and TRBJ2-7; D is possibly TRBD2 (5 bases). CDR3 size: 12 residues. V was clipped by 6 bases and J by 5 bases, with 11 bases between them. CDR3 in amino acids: CASSYGLHEQYF. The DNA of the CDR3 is TGTGCCAGCAGCTACGGACTCCACGAGCAGTACTTC.

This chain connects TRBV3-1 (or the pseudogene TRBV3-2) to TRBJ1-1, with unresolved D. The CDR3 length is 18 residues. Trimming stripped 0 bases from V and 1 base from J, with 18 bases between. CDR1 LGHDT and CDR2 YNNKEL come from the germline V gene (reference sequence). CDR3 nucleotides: TGTGCCAGCAGCCAAGATTTAGGCGTTTATAAGCGGAACACTGAAGCTTTCTTT. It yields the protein CASSQDLGVYKRNTEAFF.

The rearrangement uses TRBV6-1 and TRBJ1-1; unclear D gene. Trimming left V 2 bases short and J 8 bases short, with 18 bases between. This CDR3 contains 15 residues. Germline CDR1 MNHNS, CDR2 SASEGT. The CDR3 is CASSEFPPSRGEAFF. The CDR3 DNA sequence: TGTGCCAGCAGTGAATTTCCGCCGTCCAGAGGGGAAGCTTTCTTT.

The CDR3: CASSLGGGFSYEQYF. The CDR3 DNA reads TGCGCCAGCAGCTTGGGCGGCGGGTTCTCCTACGAGCAGTACTTC. The rearrangement joins TRBV5-1 to TRBJ2-7; a weak D match, TRBD2 (5 bases). The CDR3 extends over 15 amino acids. In germline, CDR1 is SGHRS, CDR2 YFSETQ. Trimming stripped 0 bases from V and 0 bases from J, with 10 bases between. The full variable domain, completed using reference TRBV5-1 and TRBJ2-7, is KAGVTQTPRYLIKTRGQQVTLSCSPISGHRSVSWYQQTPGQGLQFLFEYFSETQRNKGNFPGRFSGRQFSNSRSEMNVSTLELGDSALYLCASSLGGGFSYEQYFGPGTRLTVT.

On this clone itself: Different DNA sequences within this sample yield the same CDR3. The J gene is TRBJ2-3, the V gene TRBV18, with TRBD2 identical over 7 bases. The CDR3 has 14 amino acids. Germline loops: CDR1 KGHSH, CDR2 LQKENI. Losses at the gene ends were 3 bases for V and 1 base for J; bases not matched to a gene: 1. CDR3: CASSPRGGTDTQYF. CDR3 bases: TGTGCCAGCTCACCCCGGGGGGGCACAGATACGCAGTATTTT.

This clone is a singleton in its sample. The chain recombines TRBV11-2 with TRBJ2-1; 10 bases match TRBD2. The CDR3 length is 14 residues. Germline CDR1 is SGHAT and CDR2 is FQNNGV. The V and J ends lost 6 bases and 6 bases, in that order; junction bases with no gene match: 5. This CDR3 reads CASSELAGFNEQFF. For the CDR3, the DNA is TGTGCCAGCAGTGAACTAGCGGGGTTCAATGAGCAGTTCTTC.

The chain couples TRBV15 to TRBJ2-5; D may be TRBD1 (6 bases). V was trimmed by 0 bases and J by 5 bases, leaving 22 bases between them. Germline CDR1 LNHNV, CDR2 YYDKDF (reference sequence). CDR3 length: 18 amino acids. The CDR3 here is CATSRDQGQGPRGETQYF. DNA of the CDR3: TGTGCCACCAGCAGAGACCAGGGGCAAGGCCCTAGAGGGGAGACCCAGTACTTC.

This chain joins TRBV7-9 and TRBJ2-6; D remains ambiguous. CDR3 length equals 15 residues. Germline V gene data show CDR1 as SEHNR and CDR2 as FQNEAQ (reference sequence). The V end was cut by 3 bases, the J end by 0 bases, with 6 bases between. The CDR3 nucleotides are TGTGCCAGCAGCTTCGGTGACTCTGGGGCCAACGTCCTGACTTTC. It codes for CASSFGDSGANVLTF.

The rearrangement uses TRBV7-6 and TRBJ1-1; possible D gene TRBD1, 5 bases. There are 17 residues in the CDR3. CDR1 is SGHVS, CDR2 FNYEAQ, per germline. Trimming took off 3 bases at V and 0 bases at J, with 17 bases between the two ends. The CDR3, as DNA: TGTGCCAGCAGCTTTGAAATGGGGGGATCGATGAACACTGAAGCTTTCTTT. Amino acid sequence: CASSFEMGGSMNTEAFF.

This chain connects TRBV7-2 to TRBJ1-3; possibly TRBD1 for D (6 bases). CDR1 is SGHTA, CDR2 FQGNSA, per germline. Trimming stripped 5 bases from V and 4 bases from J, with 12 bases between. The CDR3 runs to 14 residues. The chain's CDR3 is CASSLTGGGNTIYF. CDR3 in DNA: TGTGCCAGCAGCCTAACGGGGGGCGGAAACACCATATATTTT.

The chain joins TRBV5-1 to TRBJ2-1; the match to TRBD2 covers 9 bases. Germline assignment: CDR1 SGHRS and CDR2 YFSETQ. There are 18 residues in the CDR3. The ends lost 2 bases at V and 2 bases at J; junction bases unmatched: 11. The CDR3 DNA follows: TGCGCCAGCAGCTTAAGGCTTCCGCGGGGGGGCCCCTACAATGAGCAGTTCTTC. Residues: CASSLRLPRGGPYNEQFF.

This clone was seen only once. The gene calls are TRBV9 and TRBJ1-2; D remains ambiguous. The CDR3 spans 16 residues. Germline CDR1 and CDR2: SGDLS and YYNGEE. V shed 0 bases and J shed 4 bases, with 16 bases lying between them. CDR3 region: CASSVAGGPLAYGYTF. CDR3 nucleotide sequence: TGTGCCAGCAGCGTAGCAGGAGGCCCGCTGGCCTATGGCTACACCTTC.